These 14 T cell receptor beta chains originate from one sample sequenced in a study of response to subunit inactivated influenza vaccine. TCRdb used MiXCR to reprocess the RT-PCR reads, holding one entry per CDR3 protein. The sample carries 610,000 or so distinct CDR3 sequences, less than 15% recorded once. Source: PBMCs from blood, taken 12 days after vaccination. Receptors were obtained from a man over 45 who received an inactivated influenza vaccine.

V and J are TRBV4-3 and TRBJ1-2, with a possible D match to TRBD1 (5 bases). CDR3 length equals 15 residues. Deletions cut 4 bases from V and 0 bases from J, with 12 bases between. Germline V CDR1 and CDR2: LGHNA, YSLEER. The CDR3 region has the DNA TGCGCCAGCAGCCCTTGGGCCAGGGCTAACTATGGCTACACCTTC. Translation gives CASSPWARANYGYTF.

This clonotype appeared a few times. CDR3: CASSSPSGGVTGNEQYF. CDR3 sequence (DNA): TGTGCCAGCAGCTCTCCATCGGGGGGTGTAACAGGGAACGAGCAGTACTTC. The chain links TRBV7-6 to TRBJ2-7; maybe TRBD2 (7 bases). The germline gives CDR1 SGHVS, CDR2 FNYEAQ. V was clipped by 4 bases and J by 5 bases, with 24 bases between them. The CDR3 is made up of 17 amino acids. The full variable domain, its missing parts supplied by reference TRBV7-6 and TRBJ2-7, is GAGVSQSPRYKVTKRGQDVALRCDPISGHVSLYWYRQALGQGPEFLTYFNYEAQQDKSGLPNDRFSAERPEGSISTLTIQRTEQRDSAMYRCASSSPSGGVTGNEQYFGPGTRLTVT.

This clonotype was observed a few times. The J gene is TRBJ2-3, the V gene TRBV13, with 7 bases lining up with TRBD1. Germline loops: CDR1 PRHDT, CDR2 FYEKMQ (reference sequence). With V trimmed by 6 bases and J by 2 bases, 5 bases remained unmatched. The CDR3 runs to 14 residues. The CDR3 reads CASSRDSDTDTQYF. The CDR3 DNA sequence: TGTGCCAGCAGTCGGGACAGCGACACAGATACGCAGTATTTT. The variable domain in full, with the rest retrieved from reference TRBV13 and TRBJ2-3, is AAGVIQSPRHLIKEKRETATLKCYPIPRHDTVYWYQQGPGQDPQFLISFYEKMQSDKGSIPDRFSAQQFSDYHSELNMSSLELGDSALYFCASSRDSDTDTQYFGPGTRLTVL.

The rearrangement joins TRBV12-3 or TRBV12-4 to TRBJ1-2; D gene unclear. The CDR3 has 14 residues. The V gene lost 5 bases and the J gene lost 8 bases, with 18 bases spanning the gap. CDR3 DNA sequence: TGTGCCAGCAGTCCCTCCGTGCATGTAAGGGGCTACACCTTC. It specifies CASSPSVHVRGYTF.

This clonotype has a handful of counts. The chain recombines TRBV20-1 with TRBJ2-7; D gene ambiguous. CDR3 length: 13 residues. Trimming pared 2 bases from V and 1 base from J, leaving 9 bases between. CDR1 is DFQATT and CDR2 is SNEGSKA in the germline V gene (reference sequence). The CDR3: CSARWVASYEQYF. The CDR3 coding sequence is TGCAGTGCTAGATGGGTCGCTTCCTACGAGCAGTACTTC.

This clonotype was seen a few times. The J gene is TRBJ2-5, the V gene TRBV6-2 or TRBV6-3, with D tentatively TRBD1 (5 bases). The V gene's germline CDR1 is MNHEY and CDR2 SVGEGT. V lost 5 bases, J lost 0 bases, and 7 bases lay in between. The CDR3 has 13 residues. CDR3 nucleotides: TGTGCCAGCAGTCACAGGAACCAAGAGACCCAGTACTTC. Amino acids: CASSHRNQETQYF.

This clonotype occurred a few times. V and J are TRBV5-1 and TRBJ1-6, with 7 bases matching TRBD1. Germline lookup yields CDR1 SGHRS and CDR2 YFSETQ. The trim removed 2 bases at V and 9 bases at J, leaving 8 bases unmatched. The CDR3 loop spans 15 amino acids. The CDR3 is CASSFAQGEGSPLHF. Written as DNA, the CDR3 is TGCGCCAGCAGCTTCGCCCAGGGGGAAGGTTCACCCCTCCACTTT.

The CDR3 sequence: CASSTPFSDPGELFF. CDR3 in DNA: TGTGCCAGCAGCACCCCCTTTTCGGATCCCGGGGAGCTGTTTTTT. The V call is TRBV7-9, the J call TRBJ2-2; the D is unclear. Germline loops: CDR1 SEHNR, CDR2 FQNEAQ (reference sequence). Trimming removed 5 bases from V and 6 bases from J, with 16 bases in between. CDR3 length: 15 amino acids.

This clonotype was seen more than once but under ten times. The chain combines TRBV15 with TRBJ2-6; 12 nucleotides match TRBD2. The germline V gene has CDR1 LNHNV and CDR2 YYDKDF (reference sequence). This CDR3 region has 15 residues. J was trimmed by 0 bases and V by 9 bases; bases with no gene match: 0. CDR3 residues: CATGLAGSGANVLTF. The CDR3 coding sequence is TGTGCCACGGGACTAGCGGGCTCTGGGGCCAACGTCCTGACTTTC.

This chain connects TRBV4-2 to TRBJ2-1; 12 positions match TRBD2. With V trimmed by 1 base and J by 6 bases, 7 bases remained unmatched. Germline V gene lookup returns CDR1 LGHNA and CDR2 YNFKEQ. The CDR3 sequence is 17 residues long. This CDR3 is CASSQVALAGGANEQFF. DNA for the CDR3: TGTGCCAGCAGCCAAGTAGCCCTAGCGGGAGGGGCCAATGAGCAGTTCTTC.

This clonotype came up a few times. The chain joins TRBV7-2 to TRBJ1-4; D might be TRBD1 (5 bases). Germline values: CDR1 SGHTA, CDR2 FQGNSA. V dropped 4 bases and J dropped 3 bases, with 9 bases sitting between them. CDR3 length equals 14 residues. CDR3 bases: TGTGCCAGCAGCTCCCGGGACCCTAATGAAAAACTGTTTTTT. Its protein is CASSSRDPNEKLFF.

The chain links TRBV24-1 to TRBJ2-3, with D possibly matching TRBD1 (6 bases). The CDR3 is 16 amino acids. CDR1 and CDR2 (germline): KGHDR, SFDVKD. Trimming removed 1 base from V and 0 bases from J, with 10 bases in between. CDR3 region: CATSDFRQGSTDTQYF. The CDR3 DNA sequence: TGTGCCACCAGTGATTTTCGCCAGGGGAGCACAGATACGCAGTATTTT.

V usage is TRBV6-5 and J usage is TRBJ2-1; D is uncertain. Trimming removed 2 bases at V and 6 bases at J, with 11 bases between. The CDR3 runs 14 residues. Germline CDR1 reads MNHEY; CDR2 reads SVGAGI. Written as DNA, the CDR3 is TGTGCCAGCAGTTACCGGGCAGCTTCCAATGAGCAGTTCTTC. Residues: CASSYRAASNEQFF.

The table lists this clonotype with a few counts. This rearrangement joins TRBV7-2 to TRBJ2-1; D is tentatively TRBD1 or TRBD2 (6 bases each). The germline gives CDR1 SGHTA, CDR2 FQGNSA. V was shortened by 5 bases and J by 0 bases, with 17 bases between the two germline ends. CDR3 length equals 17 residues. CDR3 in DNA: TGTGCCAGCAGCGTCCCGGGGGCACCCAGCTCCTACAATGAGCAGTTCTTC. It translates to CASSVPGAPSSYNEQFF.